The 23 T cell receptor beta chains reported below all come from one sample, sequenced in a study of Graves' ophthalmopathy and Graves' hyperthyroidism. RNA served as the template for amplifying TCR beta CDR3 regions. The authors performed first-round RT-PCR with HTBI primers and then a second-round multiplex PCR. A single record per CDR3 protein comes from TCRdb applying MiXCR to the multiplex PCR reads. This sample carries around 660,000 distinct CDR3 sequences, about 38% of them seen once, and the ten largest clones take under 3.5%. The sequencing input was peripheral blood. The receptors were gathered from an adult man with Graves' ophthalmopathy.

V gene TRBV7-2 combines with J gene TRBJ2-2; 11 bases line up with TRBD2. V lost 6 bases, J lost 2 bases, and 11 bases stayed unmatched. The germline CDR1 and CDR2 sequences are SGHTA and FQGNSA. The CDR3 loop spans 18 amino acids. CDR3 region: CASRTWISGRANTGELFF. The CDR3 DNA reads TGTGCCAGCAGGACCTGGATTAGCGGGAGGGCAAACACCGGGGAGCTGTTTTTT.

As regards this clonotype: One junction end does not reproduce the germline sequence, and a read error may be involved. The rearrangement joins TRBV2 to TRBJ2-5; TRBD2 is a possible D gene (6 bases). This CDR3 is built from 13 residues. Germline V lookup: CDR1 SNHLY, CDR2 FYNNEI. The CDR3 coding sequence is TGTGCCAGCACAACAGGAGGGCAAGGGACCCAGTACTTC. Its translation: CASTTGGQGTQYF.

This clonotype was seen ten or more times. The genes are TRBV7-9 and TRBJ1-1, with 10 bases matching TRBD1. The CDR3 is 16 residues long. Germline CDR1 and CDR2: SEHNR and FQNEAQ (reference sequence). The V gene end was trimmed by 5 bases and the J gene end by 13 bases; junction bases not matched to a gene: 19. In nucleotides, the CDR3 is TGTGCCAGCAGCCCCGGGACAGGGGAGGTCAGGAGTATCGGTTTCTTT. As protein: CASSPGTGEVRSIGFF.

The chain uses TRBV20-1 and TRBJ2-7, with 8 nucleotides matching TRBD2. With V trimmed by 6 bases and J by 2 bases, 9 bases remained unmatched. The CDR3 is 14 amino acids. CDR1 and CDR2 from the germline V gene are DFQATT and SNEGSKA (reference sequence). CDR3 nucleotide sequence: TGCAGTGCCGGGGGGGGGGACTCCACCTACGAGCAGTACTTC. Residues: CSAGGGDSTYEQYF.

This clonotype was counted a few times. J is TRBJ1-5 and V is TRBV20-1; 7 bases fit TRBD1. Germline CDR1 reads DFQATT; CDR2 reads SNEGSKA (reference sequence). The V and J ends lost 6 bases and 3 bases, in that order; junction bases with no gene match: 17. The CDR3 covers 17 residues. CDR3 protein: CSADAPGQRGPNQPQHF. CDR3 nucleotide sequence: TGCAGTGCCGACGCTCCGGGACAGAGGGGCCCCAATCAGCCCCAGCATTTT.

In this sample, this clonotype turned up a few times. The genes are TRBV6-4 and TRBJ1-5; 8 bases fit TRBD1. Trimming removed 6 bases from V and 10 bases from J; junction bases left unmatched: 14. The CDR3 is 15 residues long. The germline V gene encodes CDR1 MRHNA and CDR2 SNTAGT. The DNA for the CDR3 is TGTGCCAGCAGACCCCCGACAGGGGAGCTTTCACCCCAGCATTTT. Translated: CASRPPTGELSPQHF.

There are a few counts of this clonotype. The V gene is TRBV9, the J gene TRBJ1-1; D remains ambiguous. V was shortened by 5 bases and J by 0 bases, with 11 bases between the two germline ends. The CDR3 sequence is 14 residues long. Germline-derived CDR1 and CDR2 are SGDLS and YYNGEE. In DNA, the CDR3 is TGTGCCAGCAGTCCCCAGATGTTGAACACTGAAGCTTTCTTT. Amino acid sequence: CASSPQMLNTEAFF.

In regard to this clonotype: Lacking the conserved final phenylalanine or tryptophan, this CDR3 likely reflects a read error. The V call is TRBV5-1, the J call TRBJ2-7; D is possibly TRBD2 (5 bases). Looked up from germline, CDR1 is SGHRS and CDR2 is YFSETQ. This CDR3 is 16 amino acids long. Trimming left V 4 bases short and J 2 bases short, with 19 bases between. CDR3 nucleotides: TGCGCCAGCAGCCCATCTCTGAGTAGCGCTACCTACGAGCAGTACCTC. Its protein product is CASSPSLSSATYEQYL.

This clonotype came up a few times. V is TRBV12-3 or TRBV12-4 and J is TRBJ1-5; a possible D gene is TRBD1 (6 bases). CDR3 length: 16 amino acids. Trimming removed 2 bases from V and 0 bases from J, with 11 bases in between. The CDR3 is CASSLKGQFSNQPQHF. CDR3 nucleotides: TGTGCCAGCAGTTTAAAAGGACAGTTTAGCAATCAGCCCCAGCATTTT.

There are many counts of this clonotype. CDR3 in DNA: TGTGCCAGTAGTGGGGGGACAGGGGCCTATAATTCACCCCTCCACTTT. Amino acids: CASSGGTGAYNSPLHF. This chain links TRBV19 with TRBJ1-6, with 10 positions matching TRBD1. The trim removed 5 bases at V and 2 bases at J, leaving 3 bases unmatched. The length of the CDR3 is 16 residues. Germline CDR1 reads LNHDA; CDR2 reads SQIVND (reference sequence).

The CDR3 DNA reads TGTGCCAGCACAGGGATCACAGATACGCAGTATTTT. It yields the protein CASTGITDTQYF. V and J are TRBV7-9 and TRBJ2-3; perhaps TRBD1 as D (5 bases). There are 12 residues in the CDR3. Deletions cut 7 bases from V and 2 bases from J, with 7 bases between. Germline V gives CDR1 SEHNR, CDR2 FQNEAQ (reference sequence).

The J gene is TRBJ1-1, the V gene TRBV25-1; D is unresolved. The CDR3 is 17 amino acids. The V gene's germline CDR1 is MGHDK and CDR2 SYGVNS. V lost 8 bases and J lost 3, with 25 bases in between. The DNA of the CDR3 is TGTGCCAGCTCACCACGGGCAGACGTGCAGGTGTACACTGAAGCTTTCTTT. Amino acids: CASSPRADVQVYTEAFF. Combining the CDR3 with reference TRBV25-1 and TRBJ1-1 gives the whole variable domain EADIYQTPRYLVIGTGKKITLECSQTMGHDKMYWYQQDPGMELHLIHYSYGVNSTEKGDLSSESTVSRIRTEHFPLTLESARPSHTSQYLCASSPRADVQVYTEAFFGQGTRLTVV.

This chain uses TRBV12-3 or TRBV12-4 with TRBJ1-2, with no clear D. Trimming pared 1 base from V and 4 bases from J, leaving 10 bases between. This CDR3 is built from 14 residues. The CDR3 coding sequence is TGTGCCAGCAGTTTAGGGTCTAGGCCCTATGGCTACACCTTC. Protein product: CASSLGSRPYGYTF.

This clonotype has ten or more counts. The gene calls are TRBV7-8 and TRBJ1-4, with TRBD1 matching 9 bases. The junction had 12 bases not matched to a gene; V was cut back by 5 bases and J by 8 bases. Germline CDR1 and CDR2: SGHVS and FQNEAQ. The CDR3 extends over 16 amino acids. The CDR3 DNA follows: TGTGCCAGCAGCCCCCGGGACAGGGAGGTCGAGGAAAAACTGTTTTTT. Translated, it gives CASSPRDREVEEKLFF.

Concerning this clonotype: In this CDR3 the conserved last residue, phenylalanine or tryptophan, is missing, so a read error is likely. No DNA is shown, since the ends of the CDR3 on it are uncertain; the CDR3 is the one TCRdb lists. The V gene is TRBV7-6, the J gene TRBJ1-4; TRBD1, the D gene given by the table, was not confirmed from the DNA. The CDR3 extends over 9 residues, inclusive of both ends. CDR1 is SGHVS and CDR2 is FNYEAQ in the germline V gene. This CDR3 reads CASSRDSSG.

Notes on this clonotype: This may come from a read error, since a much larger clone is one base off. This rearrangement joins TRBV4-3 to TRBJ1-1; maybe TRBD1 (5 bases). Trimming pared 0 bases from V and 10 bases from J, leaving 12 bases between. The CDR3 covers 13 residues. CDR1 and CDR2 (germline): LGHNA, YSLEER. Here the CDR3 reads CASSQDQGTAAFF. CDR3 sequence (DNA): TGCGCCAGCAGCCAAGATCAGGGAACGGCAGCTTTCTTT.

The rearrangement joins TRBV20-1 to TRBJ2-5; 13 bases match TRBD2. After removal of 5 bases from V and 7 bases from J, the junction contained 4 bases not matched to a gene. Germline values: CDR1 DFQATT, CDR2 SNEGSKA (reference sequence). The CDR3 is 13 amino acids. CDR3 bases: TGCAGTGCTTTACGACTAGCGGGGGGGACCCAGTACTTC. This encodes CSALRLAGGTQYF.

The V call is TRBV12-3 or TRBV12-4, the J call TRBJ1-5, with 10 nucleotides matching TRBD1. J was trimmed by 0 bases and V by 6 bases; bases with no gene match: 8. This CDR3 has 17 amino acids. CDR3 loop: CASSPGTGDDSNQPQHF. The CDR3 DNA is TGTGCCAGCAGCCCCGGGACAGGGGACGATAGCAATCAGCCCCAGCATTTT.

This clonotype was found a few times. The chain uses TRBV9 and TRBJ2-7, with D perhaps TRBD2 (6 bases). Trimming pared 4 bases from V and 2 bases from J, leaving 16 bases between. CDR3 length: 15 amino acids. Germline CDR1 is SGDLS and CDR2 is YYNGEE. DNA of the CDR3: TGTGCCAGCAGCCTGGGGTCAGGGAGGACCTACGAGCAGTACTTC. Translating gives CASSLGSGRTYEQYF.

This clonotype was observed a handful of times. V is TRBV6-1 and J is TRBJ1-1, with 8 positions matching TRBD1. The CDR3 consists of 14 residues. The germline V gene has CDR1 MNHNS and CDR2 SASEGT. V lost 7 bases, J lost 1 base, and 5 bases stayed unmatched. This CDR3 reads CASNRQGRNTEAFF. CDR3 nucleotides: TGTGCCAGCAATCGACAGGGGCGGAACACTGAAGCTTTCTTT.

V is TRBV2 and J is TRBJ1-4, with D uncertain. This CDR3 has 15 residues. The germline CDR1 and CDR2 sequences are SNHLY and FYNNEI. The V and J ends lost 7 bases and 2 bases respectively, with 14 bases between them. CDR3 sequence reads: CASTYHGVTNEKLFF. The CDR3, as DNA: TGTGCCAGCACTTATCACGGAGTGACTAATGAAAAACTGTTTTTT.

A note on this clonotype: This may come from a read error, since a much larger clone is one base off. The rearrangement joins TRBV5-1 to TRBJ1-2, with D unresolved. Germline V CDR1 and CDR2: SGHRS, YFSETQ. The V end was cut by 0 bases, the J end by 5 bases, with 11 bases between. This CDR3 region has 14 residues. The DNA for the CDR3 is TGCGCCAGCAGCTTGGTACAGTCGGAGTATGGCTACACCTTC. The encoded protein is CASSLVQSEYGYTF.

The chain combines TRBV10-3 with TRBJ2-7; perhaps TRBD1 as D (6 bases). The CDR3 covers 14 residues. Looked up from germline, CDR1 is ENHRY and CDR2 is SYGVKD. V was pared by 0 bases and J by 2 bases, with 8 bases between. The CDR3 DNA is TGTGCCATCAGTGAGTCGACAGGCACCTACGAGCAGTACTTC. It yields the protein CAISESTGTYEQYF.